This passage covers 21 T cell receptor beta chains from one sample sequenced in a study of T-cell memory formation after mild COVID-19 (dated by TCRdb to the early 2020s). Library preparation was by 5' RACE. The sequencer was an Illumina NovaSeq 6000. The public reads were reprocessed in TCRdb via fastp at Q25 and MiXCR, keeping in-frame beta chains. Each CDR3 protein appears once, grouped with its most common genes and DNA. For this sample there are approximately 490,000 distinct CDR3 sequences; roughly 20% appear just once. The ten largest clones take up about 12% of the sample. Sequences were obtained from PBMCs or a T cell subset sorted from them (not recorded which). All receptors derive from an adult woman who had mild COVID-19 (a few samples of this study predate the infection). The sample titles of this study are shuffled in the database, so cell type and time point are left out; the donor was told from shared clones.

In its sample, this clonotype was seen a few times. The rearrangement joins TRBV12-3 or TRBV12-4 to TRBJ2-4; possible D gene TRBD2, 5 bases. The CDR3 sequence is 14 residues long. V gave up 2 bases and J gave up 8 bases, with 13 bases separating them. The CDR3 is CASSLSQTRDIQYF. In DNA form, the CDR3 reads TGTGCCAGCAGTTTAAGCCAGACGCGGGACATTCAGTACTTC.

This clonotype was counted ten times or more. V usage is TRBV29-1 and J usage is TRBJ2-2; D is ambiguous. The germline V gene encodes CDR1 SQVTM and CDR2 ANQGSEA. Trimming took 7 bases from V and 4 from J, leaving 7 bases between them. The CDR3 consists of 11 residues. Here the CDR3 reads CSGWSTGELFF. CDR3 sequence (DNA): TGCAGCGGCTGGAGCACCGGGGAGCTGTTTTTT.

The gene calls are TRBV20-1 and TRBJ2-5; 8 nucleotides align to TRBD2. This CDR3 is 13 amino acids long. Germline CDR1 DFQATT, CDR2 SNEGSKA (reference sequence). V shed 3 bases, J shed 4 bases, and the junction held 4 bases outside the gene matches. The CDR3 loop reads CSASPLAGETQYF. CDR3 in DNA: TGCAGTGCTAGCCCCCTAGCGGGAGAGACCCAGTACTTC.

This chain connects TRBV11-2 to TRBJ2-3; weak D call: TRBD2 (5 bases). Germline loops: CDR1 SGHAT, CDR2 FQNNGV. V lost 2 bases to trimming and J lost 4 bases, with 13 bases between them. CDR3 size: 15 residues. CDR3 nucleotides: TGTGCCAGCAGCTTATCCGGGGTTCGCTCAGATACGCAGTATTTT. Translated: CASSLSGVRSDTQYF.

This clonotype was found many times. J is TRBJ2-1 and V is TRBV7-8; 7 bases are a match to TRBD1. V gave up 5 bases and J gave up 0 bases; unmatched junction bases: 4. This CDR3 has 15 residues. Germline CDR1 and CDR2: SGHVS and FQNEAQ. This CDR3 is CASSETGSSYNEQFF. CDR3 nucleotides: TGTGCCAGCAGCGAGACAGGGAGCTCCTACAATGAGCAGTTCTTC.

The chain recombines TRBV7-9 with TRBJ1-1; 7 positions agree with TRBD1. The CDR3 loop spans 15 amino acids. CDR1 SEHNR and CDR2 FQNEAQ come from the germline V gene (reference sequence). With V trimmed by 5 bases and J by 1 base, 7 bases remained unmatched. This CDR3 is CASSMTGSGNTEAFF. The CDR3 nucleotides read TGTGCCAGCAGCATGACAGGGTCGGGGAACACTGAAGCTTTCTTT.

This clonotype was seen more than once but under ten times. V is TRBV5-1 and J is TRBJ2-7; 10 nucleotides align to TRBD1. Germline assignment: CDR1 SGHRS and CDR2 YFSETQ. This CDR3 has 14 amino acids. J gave up 5 bases and V 2 bases, and 4 bases lay outside the gene matches. The CDR3 is CASSLDRGLDEQYF. The CDR3 nucleotides read TGCGCCAGCAGCTTAGACAGGGGGCTCGACGAGCAGTACTTC.

This clonotype was picked up a small number of times. The chain is built from TRBV2 and TRBJ1-5; 8 positions agree with TRBD1. With V trimmed by 5 bases and J by 5 bases, 5 bases remained unmatched. The CDR3 has 14 residues. CDR1 SNHLY and CDR2 FYNNEI come from the germline V gene. The CDR3 loop reads CASSTGQGYQPQHF. The CDR3 bases are TGTGCCAGCAGTACAGGACAGGGCTATCAGCCCCAGCATTTT.

This chain joins TRBV11-2 and TRBJ2-7; D gene ambiguous. CDR1 and CDR2 (germline): SGHAT, FQNNGV. Trimming removed 3 bases from V and 4 bases from J, with 10 bases in between. The CDR3 contains 13 residues. This CDR3 reads CASSFQTSYEQYF. The CDR3 nucleotides are TGTGCCAGCAGCTTCCAGACGTCTTACGAGCAGTACTTC.

The V call is TRBV27, the J call TRBJ1-5; TRBD1 might be the D (6 bases). The CDR3 length is 15 residues. Trimming stripped 6 bases from V and 2 bases from J, with 14 bases between. The germline V gene encodes CDR1 MNHEY and CDR2 SMNVEV (reference sequence). CDR3 coding DNA: TGTGCCAGCAGAACCGCTGCAGGGGGCAATCAGCCCCAGCATTTT. Its translation: CASRTAAGGNQPQHF.

This clonotype was counted a few times. The CDR3 region is CASSQDRTSGAYEQYF. For the CDR3, the DNA is TGTGCCAGCAGCCAGGACCGGACTAGCGGGGCCTACGAGCAGTACTTC. The chain joins TRBV4-2 to TRBJ2-7, with 12 bases lining up with TRBD2. Germline V gene data show CDR1 as LGHNA and CDR2 as YNFKEQ. The CDR3 is 16 residues long. The V gene end was trimmed by 3 bases and the J gene end by 2 bases; junction bases not matched to a gene: 5.

This clonotype has at least ten counts. The chain uses TRBV7-9 and TRBJ1-2, with 10 bases lining up with TRBD1. The V gene's germline CDR1 is SEHNR and CDR2 FQNEAQ (reference sequence). CDR3 length: 15 amino acids. Trimming took 1 base from V and 4 from J; bases not matched to a gene: 3. In DNA, the CDR3 is TGTGCCAGCAGCTTAGGGGACAGGGGTTTCTATGGCTACACCTTC. It is translated as CASSLGDRGFYGYTF.

Many counts were recorded for this clonotype. The chain couples TRBV3-1 to TRBJ1-1; D not certain. The CDR3 spans 12 residues. The ends were cut back, 1 base at V and 4 bases at J, with 4 bases in the middle. CDR1 and CDR2 (germline): LGHDT, YNNKEL (reference sequence). CDR3 in amino acids: CASSQVSTEAFF. The CDR3 coding sequence is TGTGCCAGCAGCCAAGTTAGCACTGAAGCTTTCTTT.

This clonotype showed up just a few times. This chain joins TRBV24-1 and TRBJ2-1; no firm D call. CDR3 length equals 14 residues. Trimming shortened V by 1 base and J by 6 bases, and 9 bases separated the two germline ends. CDR1 and CDR2 (germline): KGHDR, SFDVKD. This CDR3 reads CATSDFRSSNEQFF. CDR3 in DNA: TGTGCCACCAGTGATTTTAGAAGCAGCAATGAGCAGTTCTTC.

This clonotype was observed a single time. The chain couples TRBV7-2 to TRBJ1-3, with TRBD1 identical over 7 bases. The germline gives CDR1 SGHTA, CDR2 FQGNSA. The CDR3 runs 21 residues. The V gene end was trimmed by 5 bases and the J gene end by 0 bases; junction bases not matched to a gene: 22. CDR3: CASSRGPAGGVSIVSGNTIYF. CDR3 DNA sequence: TGTGCCAGCAGCCGGGGACCCGCAGGGGGAGTGAGCATCGTCTCTGGAAACACCATATATTTT. The full variable domain, in which reference TRBV7-2 and TRBJ1-3 provide the parts outside the CDR3, is GAGVSQSPSNKVTEKGKDVELRCDPISGHTALYWYRQSLGQGLEFLIYFQGNSAPDKSGLPSDRFSAERTGGSVSTLTIQRTQQEDSAVYLCASSRGPAGGVSIVSGNTIYFGEGSWLTVV.

This CDR3 reads CATSPERGHTEAFF. CDR3 bases: TGTGCCACCTCGCCCGAGCGGGGGCACACTGAAGCTTTCTTT. The rearrangement joins TRBV7-6 to TRBJ1-1; D is perhaps TRBD1 (6 bases). Germline V gene sequence: CDR1 SGHVS, CDR2 FNYEAQ. CDR3 length: 14 residues. V shed 10 bases and J shed 3 bases, with 18 bases lying between them.

The chain uses TRBV7-9 and TRBJ1-4, with 8 positions matching TRBD1. The CDR3 length is 14 residues. V shed 5 bases, J shed 5 bases, and the junction held 4 bases outside the gene matches. Germline V gives CDR1 SEHNR, CDR2 FQNEAQ (reference sequence). The CDR3 sequence is CASSKRTGNEKLFF. The CDR3 nucleotides are TGTGCCAGCAGCAAACGGACAGGGAATGAAAAACTGTTTTTT.

This clonotype was seen a handful of times. This rearrangement joins TRBV30 to TRBJ2-7; D is ambiguous. Germline CDR1 GTSNPN, CDR2 SVGIG (reference sequence). V was pared by 0 bases and J by 2 bases, with 8 bases between. This CDR3 is 13 amino acids long. CDR3 in amino acids: CAWSVGQAYEQYF. CDR3 DNA: TGTGCCTGGAGTGTCGGGCAGGCCTACGAGCAGTACTTC.

In its sample, this clonotype was seen a few times. The J gene is TRBJ2-1, the V gene TRBV11-3; 13 positions match TRBD2. V was pared by 5 bases and J by 10 bases, with 5 bases of the junction left unmatched. This CDR3 region has 14 residues. Per germline, CDR1 SGHNT and CDR2 YENEEA. The DNA for the CDR3 is TGTGCCAGCAGCGGACTAGCGGGAGTGAAGGAGCAGTTCTTC. Its protein is CASSGLAGVKEQFF.

This chain uses TRBV30 with TRBJ1-5, with 8 nucleotides matching TRBD1. V gave up 3 bases and J gave up 7 bases; unmatched junction bases: 11. Germline V gene data show CDR1 as GTSNPN and CDR2 as SVGIG (reference sequence). CDR3 length equals 15 residues. The CDR3 protein is CAWSGGTGGWQPQHF. DNA for the CDR3: TGTGCCTGGAGCGGGGGAACAGGGGGATGGCAGCCCCAGCATTTT.

The CDR3 DNA is TGTGCCAGCAGCCAAGACTCCTGGCAGCCCCAGCATTTT. Its protein product is CASSQDSWQPQHF. The chain links TRBV4-2 to TRBJ1-5, with D unresolved. This CDR3 is 13 amino acids long. The germline gives CDR1 LGHNA, CDR2 YNFKEQ. V lost 0 bases and J lost 7, with 7 bases in between.